Following are 18 T cell receptor beta chains from one sample sequenced in a study of blood T cell repertoires in COVID-19. Data came from immunoSEQ multiplex PCR; TCRdb stores just in-frame clones and leaves some out. Of roughly 330,000 clones listed, around nine tenths were seen once; the top ten hold about 6%. Specimen: PBMCs or T cells enriched from blood (not recorded which). The receptors originated from a woman in her 30s who had recovered from COVID-19.

The V and J genes are TRBV27 and TRBJ1-4; 7 positions agree with TRBD1. Trimming took 4 bases from V and 3 from J; bases not matched to a gene: 2. Per germline, CDR1 MNHEY and CDR2 SMNVEV (reference sequence). The CDR3 sequence is 14 residues long. The CDR3 nucleotides are TGTGCCAGCAGTTACAGGGGTCCTAATGAAAAACTGTTTTTT. It specifies CASSYRGPNEKLFF.

The gene calls are TRBV9 and TRBJ1-3, with D possibly TRBD1 on 6 matching bases. CDR1 is SGDLS, CDR2 YYNGEE, per germline. This CDR3 comprises 15 residues. V lost 3 bases, J lost 0 bases, and 10 bases lay in between. CDR3 in DNA: TGTGCCAGCAGCGACGACAGGAGCTCTGGAAACACCATATATTTT. As protein: CASSDDRSSGNTIYF.

V and J are TRBV4-3 and TRBJ2-6, with 11 bases identical to TRBD1. Losses at the gene ends were 4 bases for V and 0 bases for J; bases not matched to a gene: 5. CDR1 is LGHNA and CDR2 is YSLEER in the germline V gene. CDR3 length equals 18 residues. CDR3 protein: CASSPGTGGSSGANVLTF. In DNA form, the CDR3 reads TGCGCCAGCAGCCCAGGGACAGGGGGAAGCTCTGGGGCCAACGTCCTGACTTTC.

This clone was picked up many times. The chain is built from TRBV12-3 or TRBV12-4 and TRBJ1-2; no definite D call. The V gene lost 5 bases and the J gene lost 5 bases, with 9 bases spanning the gap. The CDR3 is 12 residues long. The CDR3 protein is CASSPLMYGYTF. CDR3 bases: TGTGCCAGCAGTCCCCTTATGTATGGCTACACCTTC.

The chain employs TRBV18 and TRBJ2-2; 8 bases fit TRBD1. V gave up 6 bases and J gave up 3 bases; unmatched junction bases: 12. Germline CDR1 and CDR2: KGHSH and LQKENI. There are 17 residues in the CDR3. This chain's CDR3 is CASSRFGQGVDTGELFF. The DNA for the CDR3 is TGTGCCAGCTCGCGATTCGGACAGGGTGTTGACACCGGGGAGCTGTTTTTT.

The rearrangement links TRBV6-2 or TRBV6-3 to TRBJ2-3, with D possibly matching TRBD1 (5 bases). Trimming took 6 bases from V and 4 from J, leaving 14 bases between them. Germline V lookup: CDR1 MNHEY, CDR2 SVGEGT. The CDR3 runs 14 residues. Here the CDR3 DNA reads TGTGCCAGCAGCAAAGGGGTCCCCCCAGATACGCAGTATTTT. The encoded protein is CASSKGVPPDTQYF.

The V and J genes are TRBV18 and TRBJ1-2, with TRBD1 identical over 8 bases. This CDR3 is built from 15 residues. Germline V gene sequence: CDR1 KGHSH, CDR2 LQKENI. V was pared by 2 bases and J by 8 bases, with 10 bases of the junction left unmatched. This CDR3 reads CASSPKQGAIDGYTF. In DNA form, the CDR3 reads TGTGCCAGCTCACCAAAGCAGGGGGCGATTGACGGCTACACCTTC.

The rearrangement joins TRBV11-2 to TRBJ1-3, with no clear D. The V end lost 1 base, the J end lost 0 bases, and 7 bases lay between the germline ends. There are 15 residues in the CDR3. Looked up from germline, CDR1 is SGHAT and CDR2 is FQNNGV. The CDR3 protein is CASSLGGHSGNTIYF. For the CDR3, the DNA is TGTGCCAGCAGCTTAGGTGGGCACTCTGGAAACACCATATATTTT.

This chain links TRBV7-3 with TRBJ2-1; TRBD2 is a possible D gene (6 bases). Trimming stripped 6 bases from V and 1 base from J, with 10 bases between. The CDR3 is 14 amino acids. Germline values: CDR1 SGHTA, CDR2 FQGTGA. The chain's CDR3 is CASRGGESYNEQFF. The CDR3 DNA reads TGTGCCAGCAGGGGAGGCGAATCCTACAATGAGCAGTTCTTC.

The chain employs TRBV5-1 and TRBJ2-2, with TRBD1 identical over 7 bases. Germline V gene sequence: CDR1 SGHRS, CDR2 YFSETQ. This CDR3 contains 15 residues. Trimming at V came to 4 bases and at J to 4 bases, leaving 7 bases not matched to a gene. CDR3 region: CASSRDSSLTGELFF. The CDR3 region has the DNA TGCGCCAGCAGCAGGGACAGCAGTCTCACCGGGGAGCTGTTTTTT.

The chain links TRBV5-5 to TRBJ1-1, with D possibly TRBD1 on 5 matching bases. The germline V gene encodes CDR1 SGHKS and CDR2 YYEKEE (reference sequence). This CDR3 comprises 14 residues. Trimming pared 0 bases from V and 3 bases from J, leaving 9 bases between. The CDR3 reads CASSLVWGYTEAFF. DNA for the CDR3: TGTGCCAGCAGCTTGGTGTGGGGCTACACTGAAGCTTTCTTT.

This chain links TRBV6-6 with TRBJ2-7, with TRBD2 matching over 7 bases. The junction had 11 bases not matched to a gene; V was cut back by 3 bases and J by 3 bases. The CDR3 is 16 amino acids. The V gene's germline CDR1 is MNHNY and CDR2 SVGAGI (reference sequence). CDR3 amino acids: CASSYLVGEGNYEQYF. CDR3 DNA: TGTGCCAGCAGTTATCTGGTAGGGGAGGGAAACTACGAGCAGTACTTC.

The chain employs TRBV3-1 (or the pseudogene TRBV3-2) and TRBJ1-3; D remains unclear. Looked up from germline, CDR1 is LGHDT and CDR2 is YNNKEL (reference sequence). V gave up 3 bases and J gave up 7 bases, with 7 bases separating them. This CDR3 contains 12 residues. CDR3 sequence reads: CASSQTGNTIYF. CDR3 DNA: TGTGCCAGCAGCCAGACCGGGAACACCATATATTTT.

V is TRBV7-2 and J is TRBJ1-1; D is uncertain. Per the germline V gene, CDR1 is SGHTA and CDR2 is FQGNSA. The V and J ends lost 6 bases and 5 bases respectively, with 22 bases between them. The CDR3 contains 16 residues. The DNA of the CDR3 is TGTGCCAGCAGTTATCAGGCACTGGCTGGGCTGACTGAAGCTTTCTTT. Translation: CASSYQALAGLTEAFF.

The V call is TRBV5-8, the J call TRBJ2-6; D possibly corresponds to TRBD1 (6 bases). Trimming took 4 bases from V and 4 from J, leaving 12 bases between them. The CDR3 runs to 15 residues. Germline loops: CDR1 SGHTS, CDR2 YDEGEE. As DNA, the CDR3 is TGTGCCAGCAGCAGCAGGGGCAGGGGGGCCAACGTCCTGACTTTC. Translating it yields CASSSRGRGANVLTF.

This clone was seen just once. The chain carries TRBV29-1 and TRBJ2-4; 10 bases fit TRBD1. The trim removed 5 bases at V and 9 bases at J, leaving 19 bases unmatched. Germline CDR1 is SQVTM and CDR2 is ANQGSEA. The CDR3 spans 17 residues. The CDR3 here is CSVWNRDRGAIAGIQYF. The CDR3 DNA reads as TGCAGCGTTTGGAACCGGGACAGGGGCGCGATTGCCGGCATTCAGTACTTC.

The rearrangement links TRBV12-5 to TRBJ1-1; D is ambiguous. This CDR3 is built from 14 residues. V was trimmed by 6 bases and J by 3 bases, leaving 14 bases between them. Per germline, CDR1 LGHNT and CDR2 FRNRAP. For the CDR3, the DNA is TGTGCTAGTGGAAAAGTTCGGTCGGACACTGAAGCTTTCTTT. As protein: CASGKVRSDTEAFF.

This clone appeared a few times. The gene calls are TRBV6-5 and TRBJ2-7, with D perhaps matching TRBD2 (6 bases). This CDR3 region has 12 residues. Trimming left V 6 bases short and J 4 bases short, with 10 bases between. The V gene's germline CDR1 is MNHEY and CDR2 SVGAGI. CDR3 loop: CASRKAGYEQYF. The CDR3 DNA follows: TGTGCCAGCAGGAAGGCGGGGTACGAGCAGTACTTC.